These T cell receptor beta chains were read from a single sample in a study of CD8 T cells in ankylosing spondylitis. TCRdb processed the 5' RACE reads anew with MiXCR; each CDR3 protein has one entry. The sample includes 69,000 or so distinct CDR3 sequences, less than 6% seen only once; the top ten take 2% to 2.5%. Input material: blood, either unsorted or a sorted T cell fraction (not recorded which). The origin of the receptors is a male donor with ankylosing spondylitis or in good health (not recorded which). CDR3s include the opening cysteine and the closing phenylalanine or tryptophan. The order of the fields is J gene, D gene, clone size, V gene, CDR3 DNA, CDR3 protein. A D gene is named only where the DNA matches it firmly. Size is omitted from some rows. Given values are once, few, many or a class for expanded clones.

J: TRBJ2-1
D: TRBD1
size: few
V: TRBV7-2
DNA: TGTGCCAGCAGCTCGGGACAGGGGGAGTTCGATGAGCAGTTCTTC
CDR3: CASSSGQGEFDEQFF

J: TRBJ2-3
D: TRBD2
size: many
V: TRBV28
DNA: TGTGCCAGCAGGTCGGGGGGGCGGTTTACCTCAGATACGCAGTATTTT
CDR3: CASRSGGRFTSDTQYF

J: TRBJ2-3
D: TRBD2
size: many
V: TRBV5-1
DNA: TGCGCCAGCAGCTTGGAAACGGGAGGCCCGCAGTATTTT
CDR3: CASSLETGGPQYF

J: TRBJ1-3
D: NA
size: many
V: TRBV11-2
DNA: TGTGCCAGCAGCTTAGGGGACGGCCGAAACACCATATATTTT
CDR3: CASSLGDGRNTIYF

J: TRBJ2-3
D: TRBD2
size: NA
V: TRBV7-2
DNA: TGTGCCAGCAGCTTCTCGGCTAGCGGGGACACAGATACGCAGTATTTT
CDR3: CASSFSASGDTDTQYF

J: TRBJ2-1
D: NA
size: many
V: TRBV15
DNA: TGTGCCACCAGCAGAGATCCTAGCGTCGATGAGCAGTTCTTC
CDR3: CATSRDPSVDEQFF

J: TRBJ2-7
D: NA
size: many
V: TRBV18
DNA: TGTGCCAGCTCACCGGAAGCGGCCGGCGAGCAGTACTTC
CDR3: CASSPEAAGEQYF

J: TRBJ2-3
D: TRBD2
size: many
V: TRBV7-6
DNA: TGTGCCAGCAGCTCCCCCCTTTCTAGCGGTTCTTCCGCAGATACGCAGTATTTT
CDR3: CASSSPLSSGSSADTQYF

J: TRBJ1-1
D: NA
size: many
V: TRBV5-1
DNA: TGCGCCAGCAGACTGCCCGTGGGGGCTTTCTTT
CDR3: CASRLPVGAFF

J: TRBJ1-5
D: NA
size: many
V: TRBV4-3
DNA: TGCGCCAGCAGCCAAGACGCGTCAGTACCCAATCAGCCCCAGCATTTT
CDR3: CASSQDASVPNQPQHF

J: TRBJ2-3
D: NA
size: NA
V: TRBV7-2
DNA: TGTGCCAGCAGCGGCAGGGTAACAGATACGCAGTATTTT
CDR3: CASSGRVTDTQYF

J: TRBJ2-3
D: NA
size: many
V: TRBV6-4
DNA: TGTGCCAGCAGTGCCGGCTACACAGATACGCAGTATTTT
CDR3: CASSAGYTDTQYF

J: TRBJ1-2
D: NA
size: many
V: TRBV28
DNA: TGTGCCAGCAGTTCCCAGTCGAATGGCTACACCTTC
CDR3: CASSSQSNGYTF

J: TRBJ2-1
D: TRBD2
size: many
V: TRBV6-2/TRBV6-3
DNA: TGTGCCAGCAGTTACTCAGGGACTAGATACAATGAGCAGTTCTTC
CDR3: CASSYSGTRYNEQFF

J: TRBJ2-7
D: NA
size: many
V: TRBV6-2/TRBV6-3
DNA: TGTGCCAGCAGTTATCTTCAGACATCTCAGTCGCAGTACTTC
CDR3: CASSYLQTSQSQYF

J: TRBJ1-5
D: TRBD1
size: many
V: TRBV20-1
DNA: TGCAGTGCCGGGGACAGGGACAATCAGCCCCAGCATTTT
CDR3: CSAGDRDNQPQHF

J: TRBJ1-5
D: TRBD1
size: many
V: TRBV7-8
DNA: TGTGCCAGCAGCTTTGAAGGGGGCCCTAAGTATAGCAATCAGCCCCAGCATTTT
CDR3: CASSFEGGPKYSNQPQHF

J: TRBJ2-1
D: TRBD2
size: many
V: TRBV6-2/TRBV6-3
DNA: TGTGCCAGCAGAAAACCCGCGGGGGCCTACAATGAGCAGTTCTTC
CDR3: CASRKPAGAYNEQFF

J: TRBJ2-7
D: NA
size: few
V: TRBV18
DNA: TGTGCCAGCTCACCACCGAACAGGAACTACGAGCAGTACTTC
CDR3: CASSPPNRNYEQYF

J: TRBJ2-1
D: TRBD2
size: many
V: TRBV27
DNA: TGTGCCAGCAGTTTGCGGGGGGGCTCCTACAATGAGCAGTTCTTC
CDR3: CASSLRGGSYNEQFF

J: TRBJ2-3
D: NA
size: many
V: TRBV28
DNA: TGTGCCAGCAGCCCGACCGTTGTAGATACGCAGTATTTT
CDR3: CASSPTVVDTQYF

J: TRBJ2-7
D: TRBD1
size: few
V: TRBV30
DNA: TGTGCCTGGAGCCGTGGACAGGGGGTCGACGAGCAGTACTTC
CDR3: CAWSRGQGVDEQYF